The sequence of this TCR beta chain was determined in a study of neurological immune-mediated disorders. As to time point: longitudinal time-point 3. This clonotype has at least ten counts. The target antigen is unknown. V lost 5 bases, J lost 2 bases, and 7 bases stayed unmatched. The V gene's germline CDR1 is DFQATT and CDR2 SNEGSKA (reference sequence). CDR3 length: 14 residues. 5'RACE generated cDNA with 10-nucleotide random UMIs. Each CDR3 protein is one row after TCRdb ran MiXCR on the 5' RACE reads. The sample holds around 97,000 distinct CDR3 sequences, 10% to 12% seen once. The study's findings and limits: CDR3 amino acid sequences found in expanded clones were never shared across subjects, suggesting private repertoires in all groups.

The source of this sequence is a female donor with HTLV-1-associated myelopathy (HAM/TSP). Sequencing input: PBMCs. This sequence joins TRBV20-1 and TRBJ2-3; 7 bases agree with TRBD1. For the CDR3, the DNA is TGCAGTGCTGTAACAGGGGCGTACACAGATACGCAGTATTTT. Protein: CSAVTGAYTDTQYF.